This is a list of T cell receptor beta chains from one sample in a study of T cell responses to AZD1222 COVID-19 vaccine. Assay used: immunoSEQ multiplex PCR; TCRdb lists only in-frame clones, some missing. The table shows 150,000 or so clones, with over 90% occurring only once. This specimen was peripheral blood, taken on day 0 of AZD1222 vaccination. The receptors originated from an adult in good health. CDR3s include the opening cysteine and the closing phenylalanine or tryptophan. A D gene is named only where the DNA matches it firmly. Clone size, where shown, is once, few, many, or a class for clones that have expanded.

DNA	CDR3	D	J	V	size
TGTGCCTGGAGTGTACGAGGGACAGGGGGCTTTCAGCCCCAGCATTTT	CAWSVRGTGGFQPQHF	TRBD1	TRBJ1-5	TRBV30	NA
TGTGCCAGCAACCGACAGGGGGCTGACGAGCAGTACTTC	CASNRQGADEQYF	NA	TRBJ2-7	TRBV21-1	NA
TGTGCCAGCAGTTCCCTAGACAGCTCCTCTGGAAACACCATATATTTT	CASSSLDSSSGNTIYF	NA	TRBJ1-3	TRBV27	NA
TGTGCCTGCGGGCGGGGGCAGGCTGGAAACACCATATATTTT	CACGRGQAGNTIYF	NA	TRBJ1-3	TRBV7-9	NA
TGTGCCAGCAGCCCCGGGACGGGTCTCTACGAGCAGTACTTC	CASSPGTGLYEQYF	NA	TRBJ2-7	TRBV7-9	NA
TGTGCCAGCAGTCCCTTGGGCTACCAGCAGTACTTC	CASSPLGYQQYF	NA	TRBJ2-7	TRBV28	NA
TGTGCCAGCAGCCACAGAAAGACAGGGTCGGGGGGCTACACCTTC	CASSHRKTGSGGYTF	TRBD1	TRBJ1-2	TRBV3-1/TRBV3-2	NA
TGCGCCAGCAGCCAATCGGGACTAGCGGGTTTACAAGAGACCCAGTACTTC	CASSQSGLAGLQETQYF	TRBD2	TRBJ2-5	TRBV4-1	NA
TGTGCCAGCAGTAACCCAGGGGGCGCGGACTATGGCTACACCTTC	CASSNPGGADYGYTF	TRBD1	TRBJ1-2	TRBV27	NA
TGTGCCAGCTCACAAGCCTTGGTCGGGCTTGGCTACACCTTC	CASSQALVGLGYTF	NA	TRBJ1-2	TRBV18	NA
TGTGCCTGGACAGGGCCATCGTTGAACACCGGGGAGCTGTTTTTT	CAWTGPSLNTGELFF	NA	TRBJ2-2	TRBV30	NA
TGCGCCAGCAGCTTGGCAGGGAACTATGGCTACACCTTC	CASSLAGNYGYTF	NA	TRBJ1-2	TRBV5-1	NA
TGTGCCAGCAGTTTGGGTAGAAAGGGTGGCTACACCTTC	CASSLGRKGGYTF	NA	TRBJ1-2	TRBV12-3/TRBV12-4	NA
TGTGCCAGCAGGAAGACAGGCACAGATACGCAGTATTTT	CASRKTGTDTQYF	NA	TRBJ2-3	TRBV27	NA
TGTGCCAGCAGCCCTCGGAGGGGCCTCTACTCTGGAAACACCATATATTTT	CASSPRRGLYSGNTIYF	NA	TRBJ1-3	TRBV28	many
TGTGCCATCAGTGACGTAATGGGCAGGGGAGTAAAGATGAACACTGAAGCTTTCTTT	CAISDVMGRGVKMNTEAFF	NA	TRBJ1-1	TRBV10-3	NA
TGTGCCAGCAGCCAAGTAGCGGGGGGGGACTACGAGCAGTACTTC	CASSQVAGGDYEQYF	TRBD2	TRBJ2-7	TRBV3-1/TRBV3-2	NA
TGTGCCAGCAGCCAAGATGTGGGGAACTATGGCTACACCTTC	CASSQDVGNYGYTF	NA	TRBJ1-2	TRBV4-2	NA
TGTGCCAGCAGCTTAGATGGGGGGAACACTGAAGCTTTCTTT	CASSLDGGNTEAFF	NA	TRBJ1-1	TRBV11-2	NA
TGTGCCAGCAGTAACCACAGGTACAGCGAGCAGTACTTC	CASSNHRYSEQYF	NA	TRBJ2-7	TRBV6-5	NA
TGTGCCAGCCAACGACTAGGCTCCTACAATGAGCAGTTCTTC	CASQRLGSYNEQFF	NA	TRBJ2-1	TRBV28	NA
TGTGCCAGCAGTGAAGGGTACATGCAGCCCCAGCATTTT	CASSEGYMQPQHF	NA	TRBJ1-5	TRBV6-1	few
TGTGCCAGCAGCCCAAGACAGGGGCCCACTGAAGCTTTCTTT	CASSPRQGPTEAFF	TRBD1	TRBJ1-1	TRBV4-2	NA
TGCGCCAGCAGCTTTCAGGGGGCAGATACGCAGTATTTT	CASSFQGADTQYF	TRBD1	TRBJ2-3	TRBV5-1	NA
TGTGCCAGCAGGCAAGACAGGGATCGAGTTTCACCCCTCCACTTT	CASRQDRDRVSPLHF	TRBD1	TRBJ1-6	TRBV7-9	NA
TGTGCCTGGAGGCTCTCTGGGGCCAACGTCCTGACTTTC	CAWRLSGANVLTF	NA	TRBJ2-6	TRBV30	NA
TGTGCCAGCAGTGAAGCGTACCCCCGGGACAGTGCTGGCTACACCTTC	CASSEAYPRDSAGYTF	TRBD1	TRBJ1-2	TRBV2	NA
TGTGCCAGCAGTGAAAGCCCAGGGTCGCGCGAGCAGTACTTC	CASSESPGSREQYF	NA	TRBJ2-7	TRBV6-1	NA
TGTGCCAGCAGCCGGACAGCATCATATGGCTACACCTTC	CASSRTASYGYTF	NA	TRBJ1-2	TRBV6-5	NA
TGTGCCAGCAGAAGGGGCCACGAGCAGTACTTC	CASRRGHEQYF	NA	TRBJ2-7	TRBV6-5	NA
TGTGCCAGCAGTCCTATGGACAGGGGAAGCGGCTACACCTTC	CASSPMDRGSGYTF	TRBD1	TRBJ1-2	TRBV7-2	NA
TGTGCCAGCCAGGCAGGGCAGGGGCTCTATGGCTACACCTTC	CASQAGQGLYGYTF	NA	TRBJ1-2	TRBV19	NA
TGTGCCATTGGGAATAGCAATCAGCCCCAGCATTTT	CAIGNSNQPQHF	NA	TRBJ1-5	TRBV10-3	once
TGTGCCAGCAACTACAGGGGAAACACCATATATTTT	CASNYRGNTIYF	NA	TRBJ1-3	TRBV5-8	NA
TGTGCCAGCAGCCAAGGAAGGGACAGGGACCTGGACACTGAAGCTTTCTTT	CASSQGRDRDLDTEAFF	TRBD1	TRBJ1-1	TRBV4-2	NA
TGTGCCAGCAGTCTGGCCGGGACTAGCGGGGGTGGGGATACGCAGTATTTT	CASSLAGTSGGGDTQYF	TRBD2	TRBJ2-3	TRBV27	NA
TGTGCCAGCAGCCAAAGATTGGTGGAAAACATTCAGTACTTC	CASSQRLVENIQYF	NA	TRBJ2-4	TRBV3-1/TRBV3-2	NA
TGTGCCAGCAGCGGCAGTTTTGGGGGTCTCTCTGGAAACACCATATATTTT	CASSGSFGGLSGNTIYF	NA	TRBJ1-3	TRBV28	NA
TGTGCCAGCAGTTTATCCGTCGGTGCTTCACCCCTCCACTTT	CASSLSVGASPLHF	NA	TRBJ1-6	TRBV28	NA
TGCGCCAGCAGCCGTAAAGAGACCCAGTACTTC	CASSRKETQYF	NA	TRBJ2-5	TRBV5-1	once
TGCGCCAGCAGCTGGACAGTAAACAATGAGCAGTTCTTC	CASSWTVNNEQFF	NA	TRBJ2-1	TRBV5-1	NA
TGTGCCAGCTCACTGACAACAGGGGCGGAGGGCAATCAGCCCCAGCATTTT	CASSLTTGAEGNQPQHF	TRBD1	TRBJ1-5	TRBV18	NA
TGTGCCAGCAGCGCAGGGGGCGCATCCTCCTACGAGCAGTACTTC	CASSAGGASSYEQYF	TRBD1	TRBJ2-7	TRBV9	few
TGTGCCAGTAGTATAGTCAAGGAAAGCGGCTACACCTTC	CASSIVKESGYTF	NA	TRBJ1-2	TRBV19	NA
TGTGCCAGCAGTTACTCGAAGGGTGCTGGAAACACCATATATTTT	CASSYSKGAGNTIYF	NA	TRBJ1-3	TRBV6-6	NA
TGTGCCATCTCGGATCGGGGGCAAAGCTATGGCTACACCTTC	CAISDRGQSYGYTF	NA	TRBJ1-2	TRBV10-3	NA
TGTGCCAGCAGCGGAGAAGGTGCGGGGGGGCTGGAGACCCAGTACTTC	CASSGEGAGGLETQYF	TRBD2	TRBJ2-5	TRBV9	once
TGCGCCAGCAGCCCAGAGGGACGGCCTGATTATAATTCACCCCTCCACTTT	CASSPEGRPDYNSPLHF	NA	TRBJ1-6	TRBV4-1	NA
TGTGCCAGCAGCTTTGGGCGTTATAGCGGGAATGGCGGGGAGCTGTTTTTT	CASSFGRYSGNGGELFF	TRBD2	TRBJ2-2	TRBV7-6	few